Below are 18 T cell receptor beta chains sequenced from a single sample in a study of identical twins. From the 5' RACE reads, TCRdb called clonotypes with MiXCR, one entry per CDR3 protein. The data hold about 890,000 distinct CDR3 sequences, with 9% to 15% observed a single time. These data were likewise used in another study, on yellow fever vaccine responses in identical twins.

The material sequenced was PBMCs. Every receptor here comes from a woman aged 18-29 years in good health.

The rearrangement uses TRBV4-1 and TRBJ1-1; the match to TRBD1 covers 10 bases. With 1 base clipped from V and 3 bases from J, the junction kept 8 bases outside the gene matches. CDR3 size: 17 residues. Germline assignment: CDR1 MGHRA and CDR2 YSYEKL. The CDR3 here is CASSQGYKGTGDTEAFF. CDR3 bases: TGCGCCAGCAGCCAAGGATACAAAGGGACAGGGGACACTGAAGCTTTCTTT.

The chain uses TRBV10-3 and TRBJ2-5; possibly TRBD1 for D (6 bases). Germline-derived CDR1 and CDR2 are ENHRY and SYGVKD. The length of the CDR3 is 15 residues. The ends were cut back, 6 bases at V and 5 bases at J, with 19 bases in the middle. CDR3 nucleotides: TGTGCCATCAGCCGGGACACGGGTATTTGGGAGACCCAGTACTTC. Its translation is CAISRDTGIWETQYF.

The rearrangement joins TRBV11-1 to TRBJ2-1, with TRBD2 identical over 10 bases. V shed 2 bases and J 0 bases; nucleotides not matched to a gene: 7. Germline V lookup: CDR1 SGHAT, CDR2 FQDESV (reference sequence). The CDR3 has 18 amino acids. CDR3: CASSLRSGRVLSYNEQFF. CDR3 coding DNA: TGTGCCAGCAGCTTAAGGAGCGGGAGGGTCCTCTCCTACAATGAGCAGTTCTTC.

On this clonotype: Relative to the germline gene, one junction end is altered; a read error may explain this. The chain couples TRBV5-5 to TRBJ2-2, with unresolved D. There are 14 residues in the CDR3. Germline values: CDR1 SGHKS, CDR2 YYEKEE (reference sequence). The CDR3, as DNA: TGTGCCATCAGCCCGGGCCTCCTCACCGGGGAGCTGTTTTTT. It codes for CAISPGLLTGELFF.

This clonotype appeared a few times. The rearrangement uses TRBV28 and TRBJ2-4; tentative D call: TRBD2 (6 bases). The CDR3 sequence is 15 residues long. The V and J ends lost 8 bases and 2 bases respectively, with 16 bases between them. Per germline, CDR1 MDHEN and CDR2 SYDVKM. DNA for the CDR3: TGTGCCAGCCGTGACCCGGGAGCGACCAAAAACATTCAGTACTTC. Its protein product is CASRDPGATKNIQYF.

This clonotype came up a few times. The V call is TRBV10-3, the J call TRBJ2-5; 7 positions agree with TRBD1. From germline, CDR1 is ENHRY and CDR2 SYGVKD. This CDR3 has 11 amino acids. Trimming at V came to 10 bases and at J to 5 bases, leaving 4 bases not matched to a gene. CDR3 in amino acids: CATGQVETQYF. The CDR3 DNA reads TGTGCCACAGGACAGGTTGAGACCCAGTACTTC.

The V call is TRBV3-1, the J call TRBJ1-4; TRBD1 matches 7 bases. CDR3 size: 16 residues. Germline values: CDR1 LGHDT, CDR2 YNNKEL (reference sequence). The V segment lost 4 bases and the J segment 7 bases; nucleotides outside the gene matches: 12. Here the CDR3 reads CASSPTGKNLGEKLFF. Here the CDR3 DNA reads TGTGCCAGCAGCCCGACAGGGAAGAACCTTGGTGAAAAACTGTTTTTT.

The sample holds a few counts of this clonotype. This chain joins TRBV27 and TRBJ2-7, with a weak D call TRBD1 (6 bases). V was trimmed by 4 bases and J by 1 base, leaving 11 bases between them. The CDR3 extends over 14 amino acids. Germline CDR1 and CDR2: MNHEY and SMNVEV (reference sequence). This CDR3 is CASSSRGFSYEQYF. The CDR3 DNA reads as TGTGCCAGCAGTTCTAGGGGGTTTTCCTACGAGCAGTACTTC.

This sequence joins TRBV12-3 or TRBV12-4 and TRBJ2-6, with TRBD1 matching 9 bases. The CDR3 consists of 17 residues. With V trimmed by 7 bases and J by 0 bases, 7 bases remained unmatched. CDR3 amino acids: CASNSGQGHSGANVLTF. CDR3 in DNA: TGTGCCAGCAATTCGGGACAGGGACACTCTGGGGCCAACGTCCTGACTTTC.

This clonotype has only a few counts. The gene calls are TRBV29-1 and TRBJ2-2, with unresolved D. Germline-derived CDR1 and CDR2 are SQVTM and ANQGSEA. V dropped 4 bases and J dropped 2 bases, with 5 bases sitting between them. The CDR3 length is 12 residues. CDR3 in amino acids: CSVGLNTGELFF. In DNA form, the CDR3 reads TGCAGCGTTGGTCTCAACACCGGGGAGCTGTTTTTT.

This sequence joins TRBV7-8 and TRBJ2-6, with D possibly TRBD2 on 6 matching bases. Trimming left V 5 bases short and J 0 bases short, with 14 bases between. Germline loops: CDR1 SGHVS, CDR2 FQNEAQ. This CDR3 spans 17 amino acids. CDR3 sequence reads: CASSAPGGSSGANVLTF. For the CDR3, the DNA is TGTGCCAGCAGCGCACCCGGGGGTAGCTCTGGGGCCAACGTCCTGACTTTC. Full variable domain (missing parts from reference TRBV7-8 and TRBJ2-6): GAGVSQSPRYKVAKRGQDVALRCDPISGHVSLFWYQQALGQGPEFLTYFQNEAQLDKSGLPSDRFFAERPEGSVSTLKIQRTQQEDSAVYLCASSAPGGSSGANVLTFGAGSRLTVL.

This clonotype showed up many times. This chain uses TRBV12-3 or TRBV12-4 with TRBJ1-1, with D tentatively TRBD1 (5 bases). Trimming pared 8 bases from V and 0 bases from J, leaving 13 bases between. The CDR3 extends over 14 amino acids. The CDR3: CASPSGQMNTEAFF. As DNA, the CDR3 is TGTGCCAGCCCTTCAGGGCAGATGAACACTGAAGCTTTCTTT.

There are many counts of this clonotype. The rearrangement joins TRBV20-1 to TRBJ1-2, with D perhaps matching TRBD1 (5 bases). Trimming cost V 3 bases and J 4 bases, with 12 bases left between them. The CDR3 spans 13 residues. Germline CDR1 reads DFQATT; CDR2 reads SNEGSKA (reference sequence). CDR3 nucleotides: TGCAGTGCTAGCCTACAGGAATCCTATGGCTACACCTTC. It is translated as CSASLQESYGYTF.

This CDR3 reads CASSLVTGALSGANVLTF. The CDR3 DNA reads TGTGCCAGCAGCTTAGTTACAGGGGCCCTCTCTGGGGCCAACGTCCTGACTTTC. V gene TRBV7-6 combines with J gene TRBJ2-6; 7 bases map to TRBD1. There are 18 residues in the CDR3. Germline CDR1 and CDR2: SGHVS and FNYEAQ. The ends lost 1 base at V and 0 bases at J; junction bases unmatched: 6.

This clonotype was seen many times. The gene calls are TRBV12-3 or TRBV12-4 and TRBJ1-2, with D possibly being TRBD1 (5 bases). The germline V and J ends were trimmed by 4 bases and 1 base, with 16 bases remaining between them. The CDR3 is 16 amino acids. CDR3 coding DNA: TGTGCCAGCAGTTCCCTCCCCCGGGACTTTAACTATGGCTACACCTTC. Translated, it gives CASSSLPRDFNYGYTF.

V and J are TRBV5-1 and TRBJ2-3; D is undetermined. The V end lost 2 bases, the J end lost 5 bases, and 12 bases lay between the germline ends. CDR3 length: 14 residues. CDR1 SGHRS and CDR2 YFSETQ come from the germline V gene. The CDR3 DNA reads as TGCGCCAGCAGCTTTCGGCAGGCCGGAGATACGCAGTATTTT. Translated: CASSFRQAGDTQYF.

V gene TRBV6-1 combines with J gene TRBJ2-3; 12 nucleotides align to TRBD2. The CDR3 is 15 residues long. Per the germline V gene, CDR1 is MNHNS and CDR2 is SASEGT. Trimming removed 7 bases from V and 4 bases from J; junction bases left unmatched: 6. The CDR3 DNA is TGTGCCAGCAACCCCGGGACTAGCGGGTCAGATACGCAGTATTTT. Amino acids: CASNPGTSGSDTQYF.

This clonotype has only a few counts. The chain joins TRBV20-1 to TRBJ2-3; 9 bases map to TRBD2. The CDR3 contains 15 residues. Per germline, CDR1 DFQATT and CDR2 SNEGSKA (reference sequence). V lost 6 bases to trimming and J lost 4 bases; unmatched junction nucleotides: 11. CDR3 protein: CSAPTRRGGPDTQYF. CDR3 in DNA: TGCAGTGCCCCCACCAGGCGGGGGGGCCCAGATACGCAGTATTTT.